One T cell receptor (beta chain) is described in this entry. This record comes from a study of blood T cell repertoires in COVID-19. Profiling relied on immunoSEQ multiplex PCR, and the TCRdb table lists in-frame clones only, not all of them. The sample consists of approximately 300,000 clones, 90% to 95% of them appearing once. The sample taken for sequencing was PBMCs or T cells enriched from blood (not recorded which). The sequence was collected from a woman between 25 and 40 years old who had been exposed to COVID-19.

CDR3 DNA sequence: TGCGCCAGCAGCCCCTGGGGGGGAGACTACGAGCAGTACTTC. Its protein is CASSPWGGDYEQYF. The chain joins TRBV5-1 to TRBJ2-7; 7 bases agree with TRBD2. The ends lost 4 bases at V and 3 bases at J; junction bases unmatched: 7. The V gene's germline CDR1 is SGHRS and CDR2 YFSETQ. The CDR3 is 14 amino acids.